These T cell receptor beta chains were read from a single sample in a study of blood T cell repertoires in COVID-19. Generated by immunoSEQ multiplex PCR, the TCRdb table keeps only in-frame clones and is missing some. The profile shows a few hundred thousand clones, about 86% of them singletons. The specimen sequenced was PBMCs or T cells enriched from blood (not recorded which). The receptors come from a man over 45 who had recovered from COVID-19. Each CDR3 is given with its conserved first and last residue. The D gene is left open where the match is weak. Rows may omit the clone size; those that give it use once, few, many or a size class.

>NA|TRBJ2-7|NA|TRBV30
CAWSPPGALYEQYF
TGTGCCTGGAGTCCCCCAGGGGCCCTCTACGAGCAGTACTTC
>once|TRBJ1-4|TRBD1|TRBV27
CASGRQGVGEKLFF
TGTGCCAGCGGGAGACAGGGGGTTGGAGAAAAACTGTTTTTT
>NA|TRBJ2-7|TRBD1|TRBV11-3
CASSSERGELRGIHEQYF
TGTGCCAGCAGCTCCGAAAGGGGTGAGCTCAGGGGGATACACGAGCAGTACTTC
>NA|TRBJ1-6|TRBD1|TRBV5-5
CASSKTGGGSPLHF
TGTGCCAGCAGCAAGACAGGGGGCGGTTCACCCCTCCACTTT
>NA|TRBJ2-3|TRBD2|TRBV29-1
CSVERLAGTDTQYF
TGCAGCGTTGAAAGGCTAGCGGGAACAGATACGCAGTATTTT
>few|TRBJ2-7|NA|TRBV5-1
CASSDGLNYEQYF
TGCGCCAGCAGCGACGGACTAAACTACGAGCAGTACTTC
>NA|TRBJ2-5|NA|TRBV7-9
CASSLTQETQYF
TGTGCCAGCAGCTTAACTCAAGAGACCCAGTACTTC
>NA|TRBJ2-1|TRBD2|TRBV2
CASSEALWTSGEQFF
TGTGCCAGCAGTGAAGCCCTTTGGACTAGCGGGGAGCAGTTCTTC
>NA|TRBJ1-2|TRBD1|TRBV7-2
CASSLGSGQGAGYTF
TGTGCCAGCAGCTTAGGGTCTGGACAGGGGGCTGGCTACACCTTC
>NA|TRBJ1-1|TRBD1|TRBV20-1
CSARQDREAFF
TGCAGTGCTAGACAAGACAGGGAGGCTTTCTTT
>NA|TRBJ1-1|NA|TRBV10-3
CAIRVVGARPEAFF
TGTGCCATCAGAGTAGTTGGGGCCAGACCTGAAGCTTTCTTT
>NA|TRBJ2-3|NA|TRBV19
CASERGGAADTQYF
TGTGCCTCCGAGCGAGGGGGGGCGGCAGATACGCAGTATTTT
>few|TRBJ2-3|TRBD2|TRBV6-4
CASRTSGGASGTQYF
TGTGCCAGCAGAACTAGCGGGGGGGCCTCGGGTACGCAGTATTTT
>NA|TRBJ2-7|TRBD2|TRBV3-1/TRBV3-2
CASSQETAGGPLYEQYF
TGTGCCAGCAGCCAAGAGACAGCGGGAGGGCCCCTCTACGAGCAGTACTTC
>few|TRBJ1-1|TRBD1|TRBV6-5
CASSSQGRDTEAFF
TGTGCCAGCAGTTCACAGGGGAGAGACACTGAAGCTTTCTTT
>NA|TRBJ2-7|NA|TRBV27
CASSFRQVPFNSYEQYF
TGTGCCAGCAGTTTTCGGCAGGTGCCTTTCAATTCCTACGAGCAGTACTTC
>NA|TRBJ2-4|NA|TRBV21-1
CASSKGGGTHMNIQYF
TGTGCCAGCAGCAAAGGAGGCGGGACCCATATGAATATTCAGTACTTC
>NA|TRBJ1-4|NA|TRBV7-2
CASSLDRANEKLFF
TGTGCCAGCAGCTTAGACAGGGCCAATGAAAAACTGTTTTTT
>NA|TRBJ2-3|TRBD2|TRBV7-6
CASSVSGGTDTQYF
TGTGCCAGCAGCGTTAGCGGGGGCACAGATACGCAGTATTTT
>NA|TRBJ1-1|NA|TRBV6-5
CASSLQGNTEAFF
TGTGCCAGCAGTCTGCAGGGGAACACTGAAGCTTTCTTT
>NA|TRBJ1-5|NA|TRBV3-1/TRBV3-2
CASSPQGNQPQHF
TGTGCCAGCAGCCCGCAGGGTAATCAGCCCCAGCATTTT
>NA|TRBJ2-2|TRBD2|TRBV6-5
CASSCSGLAVTGELFF
TGTGCCAGCAGTTGCTCTGGACTAGCGGTCACCGGGGAGCTGTTTTTT
>NA|TRBJ2-1|TRBD1|TRBV6-5
CASRRQGRSYNEQFF
TGTGCCAGCAGGCGACAGGGGAGGTCCTACAATGAGCAGTTCTTC
>NA|TRBJ2-5|TRBD2|TRBV2
CASSTGTKETQYF
TGTGCCAGCAGTACCGGGACTAAAGAGACCCAGTACTTC
>NA|TRBJ2-2|TRBD2|TRBV10-3
CAISEPGGPRELFF
TGTGCCATCAGTGAACCGGGAGGGCCTCGGGAGCTATTTTTT
>NA|TRBJ1-2|NA|TRBV27
CASSSTGQYGYTF
TGTGCCAGCAGTTCTACAGGGCAGTATGGCTACACCTTC
>NA|TRBJ1-3|TRBD1|TRBV5-1
CASSLGSTGGRNTIYF
TGCGCCAGCAGCTTGGGTTCGACAGGGGGGAGAAACACCATATATTTT
>NA|TRBJ1-5|NA|TRBV12-3/TRBV12-4
CASSSQGSQPQHF
TGTGCCAGCAGTTCCCAGGGGAGTCAGCCCCAGCATTTT
>NA|TRBJ1-2|NA|TRBV27
CASSPDSYYGYTF
TGTGCCAGCAGTCCAGACAGTTACTATGGCTACACCTTC
>NA|TRBJ2-7|TRBD1|TRBV11-2
CASNYASGTGSYEQYF
TGTGCCAGCAACTACGCTTCAGGGACAGGCTCCTACGAGCAGTACTTC
>NA|TRBJ2-5|TRBD2|TRBV11-3
CASSLIKGGRETQYF
TGTGCCAGCAGCTTAATCAAGGGAGGGCGAGAGACCCAGTACTTC
>once|TRBJ1-1|TRBD1|TRBV11-2
CASSLGGQGSIEAFF
TGTGCCAGCAGCTTAGGGGGACAGGGTTCTATTGAAGCTTTCTTT
>NA|TRBJ2-7|NA|TRBV5-1
CASSLASFPLHYEQYF
TGCGCCAGCAGCTTGGCGAGTTTCCCACTTCACTACGAGCAGTACTTC
>once|TRBJ1-4|NA|TRBV30
CAWKTEKKLFF
TGTGCCTGGAAAACTGAGAAAAAACTGTTTTTT
>NA|TRBJ1-1|TRBD1|TRBV19
CASIPDRGRHTEAFF
TGTGCCAGTATCCCGGACAGGGGACGGCACACTGAAGCTTTCTTT
>NA|TRBJ2-2|TRBD2|TRBV2
CASSHRKVAGRNTGELFF
TGTGCCAGCAGTCATCGCAAGGTAGCGGGGCGAAACACCGGGGAGCTGTTTTTT
>few|TRBJ1-1|NA|TRBV2
CASTRENTEAFF
TGTGCCAGCACGAGGGAGAACACTGAAGCTTTCTTT
>NA|TRBJ2-6|NA|TRBV29-1
CSVVVSSGANVLTF
TGCAGCGTTGTCGTGAGCTCTGGGGCCAACGTCCTGACTTTC
>NA|TRBJ1-4|TRBD1|TRBV30
CASGTGGKEKLFF
TGTGCCTCCGGGACAGGGGGTAAAGAAAAACTGTTTTTT
>NA|TRBJ2-2|TRBD2|TRBV3-1/TRBV3-2
CASSHPSGRGDLGELFF
TGTGCCAGCAGCCACCCTAGCGGGAGGGGTGATCTTGGGGAGCTGTTTTTT
>NA|TRBJ2-7|NA|TRBV27
CASRGQDRGEQYF
TGTGCCAGCAGGGGACAAGACAGAGGCGAGCAGTACTTC
>NA|TRBJ2-1|TRBD2|TRBV7-3
CASSLTGAGGPLNEQFF
TGTGCCAGCAGCTTAACGGGGGCGGGAGGGCCCCTGAATGAGCAGTTCTTC
>NA|TRBJ1-5|TRBD1|TRBV5-8
CASSLGTGGKPQHF
TGTGCCAGCAGCTTAGGGACAGGGGGCAAGCCCCAGCATTTT
>NA|TRBJ1-1|NA|TRBV19
CASSMPDRNTEAFF
TGTGCCAGTAGTATGCCGGACAGGAACACTGAAGCTTTCTTT
>NA|TRBJ2-1|TRBD1|TRBV28
CASSVSGQGKNEQFF
TGTGCCAGCAGTGTATCGGGACAGGGAAAGAATGAGCAGTTCTTC
>many|TRBJ2-2|NA|TRBV2
CASGQKINTGELFF
TGTGCCAGCGGACAGAAAATTAACACCGGGGAGCTGTTTTTT